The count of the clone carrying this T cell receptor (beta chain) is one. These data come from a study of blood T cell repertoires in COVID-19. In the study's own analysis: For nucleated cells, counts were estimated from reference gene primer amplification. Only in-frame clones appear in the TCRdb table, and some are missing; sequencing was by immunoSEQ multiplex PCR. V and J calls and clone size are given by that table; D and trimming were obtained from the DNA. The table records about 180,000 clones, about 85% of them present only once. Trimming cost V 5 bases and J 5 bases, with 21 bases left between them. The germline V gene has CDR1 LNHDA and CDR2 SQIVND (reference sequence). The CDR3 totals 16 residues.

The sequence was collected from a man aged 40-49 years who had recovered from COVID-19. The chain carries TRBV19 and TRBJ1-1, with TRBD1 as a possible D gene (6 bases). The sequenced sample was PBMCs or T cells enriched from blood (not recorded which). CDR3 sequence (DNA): TGTGCCAGTAGTCCGGTAGCAGGGGTTAGGATAACTGAAGCTTTCTTT. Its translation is CASSPVAGVRITEAFF.